Included here is one T cell receptor (beta chain) sequence, with context. Its antigen is unknown. These data are taken from a study of neoadjuvant nivolumab and ipilimumab in lung cancer. Study overall: Patients got nivolumab 3 mg/kg on days 1, 15 and 29; combination added ipilimumab 1 mg/kg day 1. General study findings and limits: Compared with tumor-adjacent uninvolved lung, resected tumors showed greater richness and clonality. Only a small number of samples underwent TCR sequencing. From pretherapy to surgery, tumor richness and clonality rose with dual therapy.

Produced via immunoSEQ multiplex PCR; TCRdb's table is partial and in-frame only. Of thousands of clones listed, about 61% are singletons. This material consisted of tumor tissue, taken after neoadjuvant nivolumab, alone or with ipilimumab, at or shortly before surgery. The clonotype originates from an adult with non-small cell lung cancer.

This CDR3 reads CASSLGGRGLDEQYF. CDR3 DNA sequence: TGTGCCAGCAGTTTAGGCGGCAGGGGGCTGGATGAGCAGTACTTC. The chain carries TRBV27 and TRBJ2-7; 8 nucleotides match TRBD1. Germline trimming cut 2 bases from V and 7 bases from J; bases unmatched to any gene: 10. The CDR3 has 15 amino acids. Germline CDR1 reads MNHEY; CDR2 reads SMNVEV (reference sequence).